This entry lists 22 T cell receptor beta chains sequenced from one sample in a study of T-cell reconstitution after alpha-beta-depleted transplantation in children. As it was prepared, the TCRbeta library received unique molecular identifiers. TCRdb processed the PCR reads anew with MiXCR; each CDR3 protein has one entry. The sample lists some 150,000 distinct CDR3 sequences; around 9% were seen once. Sequencing was performed on PBMCs, mostly from graft donor cells, taken 180 days after TCRalphabeta/CD19-depleted stem cell transplant. Every receptor here comes from a female patient aged 2-15 years who had a stem cell transplant for congenital amegakaryocytic thrombocytopenia, so the T cells may come from the graft donor.

This clonotype showed up many times. V is TRBV20-1 and J is TRBJ1-6; TRBD1 agrees at 8 bases. V lost 6 bases to trimming and J lost 6 bases; unmatched junction nucleotides: 7. The CDR3 has 14 residues. Per the germline V gene, CDR1 is DFQATT and CDR2 is SNEGSKA (reference sequence). Here the CDR3 DNA reads TGCAGTGCAGGAGGACAGGGCGGTAATTCACCCCTCCACTTT. Amino acid sequence: CSAGGQGGNSPLHF.

This clonotype showed up just a few times. V and J are TRBV30 and TRBJ1-3, with 7 bases lining up with TRBD1. Germline lookup yields CDR1 GTSNPN and CDR2 SVGIG (reference sequence). This CDR3 spans 15 amino acids. Trimming took 2 bases from V and 0 from J; bases not matched to a gene: 4. Written as DNA, the CDR3 is TGTGCCTGGAGTACCGGACAGGTCTCTGGAAACACCATATATTTT. It specifies CAWSTGQVSGNTIYF.

This clonotype has a handful of counts. The chain recombines TRBV2 with TRBJ2-7; D ambiguous. CDR1 and CDR2 from the germline V gene are SNHLY and FYNNEI. The CDR3 contains 16 residues. The ends were cut back, 5 bases at V and 3 bases at J, with 20 bases in the middle. The CDR3 sequence is CASSSPIASTGYEQYF. The CDR3 region has the DNA TGTGCCAGCAGTTCCCCGATAGCTTCTACGGGCTACGAGCAGTACTTC.

This clonotype occurred many times. The rearrangement joins TRBV7-9 to TRBJ2-7; possible D gene TRBD2, 5 bases. The germline V and J ends were trimmed by 8 bases and 1 base, with 12 bases remaining between them. The germline V gene has CDR1 SEHNR and CDR2 FQNEAQ (reference sequence). The CDR3 has 13 amino acids. The CDR3 here is CASEPTGSYEQYF. In DNA, the CDR3 is TGTGCCAGCGAGCCGACGGGGTCCTACGAGCAGTACTTC.

The rearrangement uses TRBV5-4 and TRBJ1-2; no definite D call. Germline CDR1 reads SGHNT; CDR2 reads YYREEE (reference sequence). Trimming removed 4 bases at V and 5 bases at J, with 15 bases between. CDR3 length equals 14 residues. CDR3 protein: CASSQGIPTYGYTF. CDR3 nucleotide sequence: TGTGCCAGCAGCCAAGGAATACCGACGTATGGCTACACCTTC.

In this sample, this clonotype turned up many times. The rearrangement joins TRBV4-1 to TRBJ2-2; 10 bases fit TRBD1. Germline V gives CDR1 MGHRA, CDR2 YSYEKL. V gave up 6 bases and J gave up 3 bases; unmatched junction bases: 4. The CDR3 contains 15 residues. CDR3 in amino acids: CASRKGQGDTGELFF. The CDR3 DNA reads as TGCGCCAGCAGGAAAGGACAGGGGGACACCGGGGAGCTGTTTTTT.

The table lists this clonotype with many counts. The chain employs TRBV7-2 and TRBJ2-7; 9 bases agree with TRBD2. The CDR3 totals 14 residues. The V gene's germline CDR1 is SGHTA and CDR2 FQGNSA. The junction had 3 bases not matched to a gene; V was cut back by 4 bases and J by 2 bases. The CDR3 sequence: CASSSTSGPYEQYF. CDR3 nucleotide sequence: TGTGCCAGCAGCTCGACTAGCGGCCCCTACGAGCAGTACTTC.

The chain combines TRBV20-1 with TRBJ2-4, with D possibly matching TRBD1 (5 bases). From germline, CDR1 is DFQATT and CDR2 SNEGSKA (reference sequence). Trimming removed 5 bases from V and 4 bases from J, with 12 bases in between. The CDR3 is 13 amino acids. CDR3 coding DNA: TGCAGTGCTCCCAGGGCAGGGAAAAACATTCAGTACTTC. As protein: CSAPRAGKNIQYF.

The table lists this clonotype with many counts. The V and J genes are TRBV28 and TRBJ2-2, with 11 positions matching TRBD2. Unmatched junction bases numbered 3, after V lost 8 bases and J lost 1 base. Germline V gene lookup returns CDR1 MDHEN and CDR2 SYDVKM. The CDR3 extends over 15 amino acids. CDR3 sequence (DNA): TGTGCCAGCGTTCTAGCGGGGGGGAACACCGGGGAGCTGTTTTTT. Protein sequence: CASVLAGGNTGELFF.

This clonotype was recorded many times. This CDR3 reads CSADGGTSGSYTYEQYF. CDR3 in DNA: TGCAGTGCGGACGGCGGGACTAGCGGGAGTTATACCTACGAGCAGTACTTC. V gene TRBV20-1 combines with J gene TRBJ2-7; 14 nucleotides align to TRBD2. Looked up from germline, CDR1 is DFQATT and CDR2 is SNEGSKA (reference sequence). This CDR3 contains 17 residues. Losses at the gene ends were 6 bases for V and 2 bases for J; bases not matched to a gene: 12.

This clonotype has a count of ten or more. V is TRBV7-2 and J is TRBJ1-6, with D unclear. The germline V and J ends were trimmed by 1 base and 5 bases, with 9 bases remaining between them. The CDR3 is made up of 15 amino acids. CDR1 SGHTA and CDR2 FQGNSA come from the germline V gene. The CDR3 reads CASSLVGLDNSPLHF. The CDR3 region has the DNA TGTGCCAGCAGCTTAGTAGGGTTGGATAATTCACCCCTCCACTTT.

This chain uses TRBV5-4 with TRBJ2-3; D unresolved. V lost 4 bases and J lost 1, with 13 bases in between. CDR3 length: 15 residues. The germline V gene has CDR1 SGHNT and CDR2 YYREEE (reference sequence). The CDR3 protein is CASSAWQLGTDTQYF. CDR3 nucleotides: TGTGCCAGCAGCGCCTGGCAGCTAGGCACAGATACGCAGTATTTT.

The rearrangement joins TRBV4-3 to TRBJ2-3; 9 bases fit TRBD1. V trimming: 2 bases; J trimming: 5 bases; junction bases outside the gene matches: 14. This CDR3 is 18 amino acids long. Germline CDR1 LGHNA, CDR2 YSLEER. CDR3 nucleotide sequence: TGCGCCAGCAGCCAATCCTTCGCGACAGGGGGTAGGGAAGATACGCAGTATTTT. Amino acid sequence: CASSQSFATGGREDTQYF.

This clonotype occurred many times. This sequence joins TRBV9 and TRBJ1-3; 8 bases map to TRBD1. CDR1 and CDR2 from the germline V gene are SGDLS and YYNGEE. The CDR3 is 14 residues long. V dropped 3 bases and J dropped 4; count of bases not matched to a gene: 3. The CDR3 DNA reads as TGTGCCAGCAGCGCAGGGGGCTCCGGAAACACCATATATTTT. Amino acid sequence: CASSAGGSGNTIYF.

This clonotype has a count of ten or more. The chain carries TRBV2 and TRBJ1-2, with 8 bases that match TRBD1. V gave up 6 bases and J gave up 1 base; unmatched junction bases: 7. Germline V gene data show CDR1 as SNHLY and CDR2 as FYNNEI. The CDR3 covers 15 residues. The CDR3 sequence is CASRQGGFYNYGYTF. CDR3 sequence (DNA): TGTGCCAGCAGACAGGGGGGTTTTTATAACTATGGCTACACCTTC.

This clonotype came up a few times. V usage is TRBV6-1 and J usage is TRBJ2-3; no reliable D call. The germline CDR1 and CDR2 sequences are MNHNS and SASEGT. This CDR3 region has 14 residues. Trimming pared 6 bases from V and 0 bases from J, leaving 10 bases between. CDR3 in DNA: TGTGCCAGCAGGTTTGGGGTGAGCACAGATACGCAGTATTTT. As protein: CASRFGVSTDTQYF.

This clonotype was counted ten times or more. The chain recombines TRBV28 with TRBJ1-1; TRBD1 might be the D (5 bases). The germline V and J ends were trimmed by 6 bases and 1 base, with 15 bases remaining between them. The CDR3 has 15 amino acids. The germline gives CDR1 MDHEN, CDR2 SYDVKM. CDR3 nucleotide sequence: TGTGCCAGCAGACCCACCGGGGCACCGAACACTGAAGCTTTCTTT. Translation: CASRPTGAPNTEAFF.

This clonotype has a count of ten or more. The V gene is TRBV7-9, the J gene TRBJ2-2; D is uncertain. V gave up 5 bases and J gave up 6 bases, with 10 bases separating them. This CDR3 spans 13 amino acids. The germline V gene encodes CDR1 SEHNR and CDR2 FQNEAQ (reference sequence). As DNA, the CDR3 is TGTGCCAGCAGCCCGTATGGGGCCGGGGAGCTGTTTTTT. Translated, it gives CASSPYGAGELFF.

In DNA form, the CDR3 reads TGCAGTGCCACCACGACAGGGTTAGAGACCCAGTACTTC. Translating gives CSATTTGLETQYF. The chain carries TRBV20-1 and TRBJ2-5, with 7 bases fitting TRBD1. This CDR3 comprises 13 residues. The germline gives CDR1 DFQATT, CDR2 SNEGSKA (reference sequence). Unmatched junction bases numbered 8, after V lost 6 bases and J lost 4 bases.

This clonotype was counted ten times or more. This chain uses TRBV24-1 with TRBJ1-2; the D is unclear. Per germline, CDR1 KGHDR and CDR2 SFDVKD. Deletions cut 4 bases from V and 0 bases from J, with 8 bases between. The CDR3 extends over 14 amino acids. DNA for the CDR3: TGTGCCACCAGTGACGCGGGATCTAACTATGGCTACACCTTC. Its protein is CATSDAGSNYGYTF.

Points on this clonotype: A much more abundant neighbour one base away suggests this may be a read error. This rearrangement joins TRBV14 to TRBJ2-5; D may be TRBD1 or TRBD2 (6 bases each). Germline assignment: CDR1 SGHDN and CDR2 FVKESK. This CDR3 has 14 residues. V was trimmed by 0 bases and J by 4 bases, leaving 9 bases between them. Written as DNA, the CDR3 is TGTGCCAGCAGCCAAGATGGAGGGGGAGAGACCCAGTACTTC. Encoded protein: CASSQDGGGETQYF.

This clonotype was observed at least ten times. This rearrangement joins TRBV5-1 to TRBJ1-5; no reliable D call. Deletions cut 3 bases from V and 5 bases from J, with 9 bases between. From germline, CDR1 is SGHRS and CDR2 YFSETQ. The CDR3 runs 13 residues. The CDR3 is CASSSQYHQPQHF. In nucleotides, the CDR3 is TGCGCCAGCAGCTCACAGTATCATCAGCCCCAGCATTTT.